This TCR beta chain emerged from a study of blood T cell repertoires in COVID-19 (dated by TCRdb to 2020 to 2021). Notes on the research overall: Samples covering the acute and convalescent phases of COVID-19 were provided by collaborators in the United States, Italy and Spain. Samples came from the ongoing ImmuneRACE study (first 160 participants) plus 1,254 subjects from 6 global collaborators. Subjects who had been exposed to COVID-19, were actively infected with it, or had recovered from it provided the deeply sampled blood TCRbeta repertoires that made up the dataset. The repertoires were released in a freely available public database intended as a resource for research on the immune response to SARS-CoV-2. The prospective study material was composed of cDNA or gDNA derived from T cells, B-cell-depleted T cells, or PBMCs. A de-identified subject ID, COVID-19 status, age in years and sex were almost always included in the sample metadata. Where available, HLA class I and class II types were taken from metadata supplied by the sample provider and were not determined by assay-based typing. The investigation overall reported the following: The amount of clinical and demographic metadata varied by source and participant and was provided uncurated.

Comment on this clone: Its antigen remains undetermined. There are no base qualities to consult, and no much larger clone falls within one base.

One collaborating source in Seattle enrolled patients during active infection and followed them longitudinally through the course of disease. Collaborating institutions collected whole blood in K2EDTA tubes following their own protocols. For TCRbeta analysis, collaborators shipped samples as frozen whole blood, isolated PBMCs, or DNA extracted from either of those sample types. Per the germline V gene, LGHNT is the CDR1 and FRNRAP is the CDR2. V is shortened by 4 bases, J by 0 bases, and the region joining them spans 9 bases. The CDR3, cysteine through phenylalanine, is 14 amino acids long. The retained sequence is limited to the CDR3, 42 bases, with the frame set at the first base. TCRbeta CDR3 regions were amplified from genomic DNA using the immunoSEQ Assay, a bias-controlled multiplex PCR. As for how the authors treated the data: The number of nucleated cells in each sample was estimated by amplification of reference gene primers within the assay. To quantify the absolute abundance of each unique TCRbeta CDR3 rearrangement, sequence reads were collapsed and filtered. Productive Simpson clonality was computed per sample as the square root of Simpson's diversity index over productive rearrangements. TCRdb holds this immuneACCESS table with in-frame rearrangements only. Some clones are missing; in checked studies, unresolved V genes explain under half, and the rest has no known cause. D and trimming come from the DNA, and the V and J calls and clone size come from that table. This sample has about 270,000 clones in its table, and about 91% of those were observed once. In total, the top ten clones hold under 3% of the sample.

Sample: peripheral blood. The source is a person aged 18-29 years with COVID-19, enrolled during active disease. Recombination connected TRBV12-5 to TRBJ1-1; 5 matching bases give a weak D call of TRBD1. The CDR3 protein sequence reads: CASGYGTVNTEAFF. The sequence in DNA is TGTGCTAGTGGTTACGGGACTGTGAACACTGAAGCTTTCTTT.